This record concerns one T cell receptor beta chain sequence. Looked up from germline, CDR1 is SNHLY and CDR2 is FYNNEI. V was trimmed by 2 bases and J by 7 bases, leaving 9 bases between them. This CDR3 has 13 residues. The record originates from a study of blood T cells in healthy people across ages. With a J-beta primer mix and a sample-barcoded 5' primer, a second PCR ran about 6 to 11 cycles. TCRdb recomputed calls from the 5' RACE reads with MiXCR, one row per CDR3 protein. Found here are about 730,000 distinct CDR3 sequences, around 46% of them singletons; the top ten hold 20% to 25%. The TCR comes from a woman aged 60-75 years in good health. The V and J genes are TRBV2 and TRBJ1-5; D might be TRBD1 (5 bases). Sequenced sample: blood. CDR3 sequence reads: CASSELGEQPQHF. The CDR3 DNA follows: TGTGCCAGCAGTGAATTGGGGGAACAGCCCCAGCATTTT.